This T cell receptor (beta chain) comes out of a study of blood T cell repertoires in COVID-19. Study overall: PBMCs, B-cell-depleted T cells, or T cells were the source of the cDNA or gDNA that made up the material.

Authors' data handling: Nucleated cell counts were estimated from reference gene primer amplification. Sequencing used immunoSEQ multiplex PCR; TCRdb keeps in-frame clones, though not all of them. The V and J calls and the clone size are those of that table, but D and trimming were determined from the DNA. The data hold around 220,000 clones, with approximately 78% observed a single time. V was pared by 0 bases and J by 1 base, with 1 base of the junction left unmatched. Per the germline V gene, CDR1 is SGHVS and CDR2 is FNYEAQ. The CDR3 is made up of 15 amino acids. The gene calls are TRBV7-6 and TRBJ1-1; 8 nucleotides agree with TRBD1. The sequence was collected from a woman older than 75 with COVID-19, enrolled during active disease. Sequencing used peripheral blood. The CDR3, as DNA: TGTGCCAGCAGCTTAGCGACAGGGGCGAACACTGAAGCTTTCTTT. Translation: CASSLATGANTEAFF.